The 6 T cell receptor beta chains reported below all come from one sample, sequenced in a study of shared clonotypes between healthy human individuals. The repertoire was sequenced with immunoSEQ multiplex PCR; TCRdb's copy has only in-frame clones and lacks some. The table shows a few million clones, with under 97% occurring only once. The source material was naive CD4+ T cells sorted from blood. This sample's subset: CD45RA+ positively selected. The receptors come from a man aged 18-30 years in good health.

The CDR3 is CASSLRQGADSRQYF. CDR3 DNA sequence: TGCGCCAGCAGCTTGAGGCAGGGGGCGGATTCTCGTCAGTACTTC. V is TRBV5-1 and J is TRBJ2-7; 8 bases agree with TRBD1. Germline CDR1 reads SGHRS; CDR2 reads YFSETQ. J gave up 10 bases and V 1 base, and 13 bases lay outside the gene matches. The CDR3 is 15 amino acids.

The V gene is TRBV28, the J gene TRBJ2-3; no definite D call. The CDR3 runs 14 residues. Germline loops: CDR1 MDHEN, CDR2 SYDVKM. The V end was cut by 2 bases, the J end by 6 bases, with 12 bases between. The CDR3 DNA is TGTGCCAGCAGTTTACCTGGGGTGAGGGATACGCAGTATTTT. Protein product: CASSLPGVRDTQYF.

The V and J genes are TRBV2 and TRBJ2-4; no clear D gene. There are 15 residues in the CDR3. The germline gives CDR1 SNHLY, CDR2 FYNNEI. V lost 7 bases, J lost 1 base, and 14 bases lay in between. The CDR3 sequence: CASIPDLTAKNIQYF. In DNA form, the CDR3 reads TGTGCCAGCATTCCTGACTTGACCGCCAAAAACATTCAGTACTTC.

The chain employs TRBV5-1 and TRBJ2-3; TRBD2 might be the D (5 bases). Trimming pared 5 bases from V and 3 bases from J, leaving 10 bases between. Germline loops: CDR1 SGHRS, CDR2 YFSETQ. CDR3 length equals 13 residues. The CDR3 sequence: CASRQEGTDTQYF. For the CDR3, the DNA is TGCGCCAGCAGGCAAGAGGGTACAGATACGCAGTATTTT.

V is TRBV6-5 and J is TRBJ2-1; 10 bases agree with TRBD2. The CDR3 is 15 residues long. The junction had 6 bases not matched to a gene; V was cut back by 5 bases and J by 5 bases. Germline-derived CDR1 and CDR2 are MNHEY and SVGAGI. CDR3 coding DNA: TGTGCCAGCAGTACCCTAGCGGGGGCTAACAATGAGCAGTTCTTC. Amino acids: CASSTLAGANNEQFF.

This clone was recorded only once. The sample holds other DNA sequences that translate to the same CDR3. The chain joins TRBV27 to TRBJ1-1; D unclear. Trimming took off 1 base at V and 1 base at J, with 4 bases between the two ends. The CDR3 sequence is 13 residues long. Looked up from germline, CDR1 is MNHEY and CDR2 is SMNVEV (reference sequence). The CDR3 sequence is CASSLLGNTEAFF. In DNA, the CDR3 is TGTGCCAGCAGTTTATTGGGGAACACTGAAGCTTTCTTT.